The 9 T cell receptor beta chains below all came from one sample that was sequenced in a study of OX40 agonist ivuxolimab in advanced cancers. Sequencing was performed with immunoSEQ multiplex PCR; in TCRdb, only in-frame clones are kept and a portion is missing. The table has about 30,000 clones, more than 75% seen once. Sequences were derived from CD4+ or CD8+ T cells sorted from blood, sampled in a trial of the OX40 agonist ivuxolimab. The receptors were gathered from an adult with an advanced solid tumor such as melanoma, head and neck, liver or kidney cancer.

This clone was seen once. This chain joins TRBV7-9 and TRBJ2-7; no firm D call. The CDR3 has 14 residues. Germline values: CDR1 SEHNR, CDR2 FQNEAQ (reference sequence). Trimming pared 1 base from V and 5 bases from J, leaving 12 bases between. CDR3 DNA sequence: TGTGCCAGCAGCTTAGTTGCCAGTGACCACGAGCAGTACTTC. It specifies CASSLVASDHEQYF.

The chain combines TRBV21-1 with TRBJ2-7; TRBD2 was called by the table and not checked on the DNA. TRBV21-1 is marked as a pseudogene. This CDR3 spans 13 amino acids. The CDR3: CASSKNSGGEQYF. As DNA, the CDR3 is TGTGCCAGCAGCAAAAATAGCGGGGGGGAGCAGTACTTC.

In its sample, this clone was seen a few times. The CDR3: CASSQMDVRAQYF. CDR3 coding DNA: TGTGCCAGCAGTCAGATGGACGTGAGAGCCCAGTACTTC. The J gene is TRBJ2-5, the V gene TRBV11-3; D gene uncertain. The CDR3 runs 13 residues. Germline assignment: CDR1 SGHNT and CDR2 YENEEA. Trimming removed 6 bases at V and 9 bases at J, with 17 bases between.

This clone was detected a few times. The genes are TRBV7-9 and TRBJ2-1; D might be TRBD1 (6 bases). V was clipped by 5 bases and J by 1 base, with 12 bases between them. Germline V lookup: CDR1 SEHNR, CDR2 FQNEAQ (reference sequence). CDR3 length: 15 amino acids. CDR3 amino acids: CASSINRASYNEQFF. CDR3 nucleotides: TGTGCCAGCAGCATTAACAGGGCGTCCTACAATGAGCAGTTCTTC. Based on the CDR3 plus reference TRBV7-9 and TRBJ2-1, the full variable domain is DTGVSQNPRHKITKRGQNVTFRCDPISEHNRLYWYRQTLGQGPEFLTYFQNEAQLEKSRLLSDRFSAERPKGSFSTLEIQRTEQGDSAMYLCASSINRASYNEQFFGPGTRLTVL.

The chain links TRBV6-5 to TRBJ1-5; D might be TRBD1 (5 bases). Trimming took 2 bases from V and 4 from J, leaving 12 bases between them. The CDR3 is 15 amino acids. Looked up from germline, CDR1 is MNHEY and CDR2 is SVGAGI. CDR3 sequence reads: CASSYSQGGNQPQHF. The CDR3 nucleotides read TGTGCCAGCAGTTACAGCCAGGGAGGAAATCAGCCCCAGCATTTT.

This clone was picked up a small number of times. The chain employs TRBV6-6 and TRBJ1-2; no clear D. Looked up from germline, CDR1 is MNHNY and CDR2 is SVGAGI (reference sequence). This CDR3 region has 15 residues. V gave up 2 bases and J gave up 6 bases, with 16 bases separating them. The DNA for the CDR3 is TGTGCCAGCAGTTACCCTAGTCGGGGAACAGATGGCTACACCTTC. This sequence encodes CASSYPSRGTDGYTF.

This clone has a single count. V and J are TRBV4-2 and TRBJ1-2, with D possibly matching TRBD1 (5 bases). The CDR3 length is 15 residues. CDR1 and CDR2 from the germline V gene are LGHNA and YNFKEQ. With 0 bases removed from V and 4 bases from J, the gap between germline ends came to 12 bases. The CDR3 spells CASSQELGGGYGYTF. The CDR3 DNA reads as TGTGCCAGCAGCCAAGAGTTAGGCGGGGGCTATGGCTACACCTTC.

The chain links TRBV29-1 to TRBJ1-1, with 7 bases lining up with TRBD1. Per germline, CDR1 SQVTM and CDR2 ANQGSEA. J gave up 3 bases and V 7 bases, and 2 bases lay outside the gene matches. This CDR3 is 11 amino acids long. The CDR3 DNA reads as TGCAGCGGAGACAGGGACACTGAAGCTTTCTTT. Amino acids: CSGDRDTEAFF.

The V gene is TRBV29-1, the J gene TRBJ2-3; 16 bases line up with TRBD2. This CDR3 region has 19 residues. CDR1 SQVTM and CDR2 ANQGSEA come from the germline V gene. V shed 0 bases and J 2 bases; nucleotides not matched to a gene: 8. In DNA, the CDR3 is TGCAGCGTTGAAGATTTGGGACTAGCGGGGGGGGTCGACACAGATACGCAGTATTTT. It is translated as CSVEDLGLAGGVDTDTQYF.